One T cell receptor beta chain is described in this entry. These data come from a study of patients and donors after allogeneic stem cell transplantation. V lost 10 bases and J 8 bases, leaving 15 bases between the germline ends. The CDR3 has 13 residues. The germline V gene encodes CDR1 MNHEY and CDR2 SVGAGI. TCRdb redid the calling of the RT-PCR reads with MiXCR, one entry per CDR3 protein. Of around 160,000 distinct CDR3 sequences listed, around 30% are singletons. The V and J genes are TRBV6-5 and TRBJ1-6; tentative D call: TRBD1 (6 bases). Specimen: blood, either unsorted or a sorted T cell fraction (not recorded which). The TCR was taken from a human donor who was either an allogeneic HSCT recipient or a stem cell or donor lymphocyte infusion donor (not recorded which). It is not recorded whose cells these are; they may come from a transplant donor. The CDR3 loop is CATSWGHYSPLHF. The CDR3 coding sequence is TGTGCCACCTCCTGGGGACACTATTCACCCCTCCACTTT.